Here is one T cell receptor (beta chain) with its context. Its antigen is not known. Germline V CDR1 and CDR2: GTSNPN, SVGIG (reference sequence). Germline trimming cut 2 bases from V and 7 bases from J; bases unmatched to any gene: 9. The length of the CDR3 is 16 residues. This entry comes from a study of beta chain features in type 1 diabetes. Study-level background: Healthy donors, compared against patients, showed similar age, gender and cell yields. General study findings and limits: Shortening that was moderate but significant affected the TCRB CDR3s of Type 1 diabetes patients in all four CD4+ subsets.

As every portion of the isolated RNA was reverse transcribed, the sequencing read expressed TCRB transcripts. Sequencing used immunoSEQ multiplex PCR; TCRdb keeps in-frame clones, though not all of them. The data show approximately 250,000 clones, 16% seen once. Sorting of CD4+ naive, central memory, regulatory and stem cell-like memory cells was performed via CD45RO/CCR7/CD25/CD127/CD95/CD27. Sorted cells reached over 95% purity in every population. Sample: naive CD4+ T cells from blood. The V gene is TRBV30, the J gene TRBJ1-5; 12 nucleotides match TRBD1. The sequence was collected from a man aged 30 to 45 with type 1 diabetes. The CDR3 nucleotides read TGTGCCTGGAGTCCCTTCCGGGGACAGGGGGCACAGCCCCAGCATTTT. It yields the protein CAWSPFRGQGAQPQHF.